One and the same sample provided the 16 T cell receptor beta chains below, sequenced in a study of T cell repertoires in cytomegalovirus infection. TCRdb used MiXCR to reprocess the reads, holding one entry per CDR3 protein. Here the sample spans some 700,000 distinct CDR3 sequences, about a third being singletons. Sequenced material: PBMCs. Source of these receptors: a human donor in good health (CMV status not recorded). Some clones in this sample may be carry-over from other donors' samples.

This sequence joins TRBV19 and TRBJ1-1, with a possible D match to TRBD1 (6 bases). The ends were cut back, 6 bases at V and 5 bases at J, with 10 bases in the middle. The V gene's germline CDR1 is LNHDA and CDR2 SQIVND (reference sequence). This CDR3 comprises 12 residues. CDR3 amino acids: CASRVGATEAFF. The DNA of the CDR3 is TGTGCCAGTAGAGTGGGGGCGACTGAAGCTTTCTTT.

This clonotype showed up just a few times. This rearrangement joins TRBV15 to TRBJ2-3; D possibly corresponds to TRBD1 (7 bases). Germline V gene sequence: CDR1 LNHNV, CDR2 YYDKDF (reference sequence). The ends were cut back, 5 bases at V and 2 bases at J, with 23 bases in the middle. CDR3 length: 18 amino acids. CDR3 residues: CATSQKGWTGGTTDTQYF. For the CDR3, the DNA is TGTGCCACCAGCCAGAAGGGGTGGACAGGCGGGACCACAGATACGCAGTATTTT.

The chain carries TRBV12-5 and TRBJ2-1; D is possibly TRBD2 (5 bases). Trimming left V 6 bases short and J 10 bases short, with 13 bases between. CDR1 is LGHNT and CDR2 is FRNRAP in the germline V gene. The CDR3 has 12 residues. For the CDR3, the DNA is TGTGCTAGTGGCCGCGAGGGTCTAGAGCAGTTCTTC. This gives the protein CASGREGLEQFF. The full variable domain, with the rest looked up from reference TRBV12-5 and TRBJ2-1, is DARVTQTPRHKVTEMGQEVTMRCQPILGHNTVFWYRQTMMQGLELLAYFRNRAPLDDSGMPKDRFSAEMPDATLATLKIQPSEPRDSAVYFCASGREGLEQFFGPGTRLTVL.

The rearrangement uses TRBV28 and TRBJ2-3; maybe TRBD2 (6 bases). There are 15 residues in the CDR3. Germline CDR1 reads MDHEN; CDR2 reads SYDVKM. Trimming cost V 7 bases and J 6 bases, with 20 bases left between them. Here the CDR3 reads CASNGEAHTPDTQYF. The DNA for the CDR3 is TGTGCCAGCAATGGGGAGGCCCATACCCCGGATACGCAGTATTTT.

In its sample, this clonotype was seen a few times. V is TRBV29-1 and J is TRBJ1-2; a weak D match, TRBD1 (5 bases). V dropped 4 bases and J dropped 7 bases, with 16 bases sitting between them. The CDR3 is 13 amino acids. The V gene's germline CDR1 is SQVTM and CDR2 ANQGSEA. The CDR3: CSVVVAGMGGYTF. The CDR3 nucleotides read TGCAGCGTTGTGGTGGCAGGGATGGGTGGCTACACCTTC.

This clonotype occurred a few times. This rearrangement joins TRBV7-8 to TRBJ2-7; 8 nucleotides agree with TRBD2. This CDR3 is built from 16 residues. The germline gives CDR1 SGHVS, CDR2 FQNEAQ. After removal of 1 base from V and 3 bases from J, the junction contained 8 bases not matched to a gene. CDR3 protein: CASSLGGRGAIYEQYF. The CDR3 region has the DNA TGTGCCAGCAGCTTAGGGGGGCGGGGGGCTATCTACGAGCAGTACTTC.

The V call is TRBV7-8, the J call TRBJ2-2; 13 nucleotides align to TRBD2. V was pared by 0 bases and J by 6 bases, with 7 bases of the junction left unmatched. This CDR3 has 18 amino acids. From germline, CDR1 is SGHVS and CDR2 FQNEAQ. The CDR3 nucleotides read TGTGCCAGCAGCTTAGCGAACGGACTAGCGGGGGACGCCGGGGAGCTGTTTTTT. Translating gives CASSLANGLAGDAGELFF.

As to this clonotype: A much larger clone lies one base from this, so it may be a read error. The chain employs TRBV7-2 and TRBJ2-7, with a weak D call TRBD1 (6 bases). This CDR3 contains 14 residues. Germline-derived CDR1 and CDR2 are SGHTA and FQGNSA. The ends were cut back, 6 bases at V and 2 bases at J, with 14 bases in the middle. DNA for the CDR3: TGTGCCAGCAGATTATCCAGGGGACCCTACGAGCAGTACTTC. It specifies CASRLSRGPYEQYF.

Comments on this clonotype: One junction end disagrees with the germline gene, perhaps due to a read error. The rearrangement uses TRBV11-2 and TRBJ2-5; a weak D match, TRBD1 (6 bases). The CDR3 is 14 residues long. Germline lookup yields CDR1 SGHAT and CDR2 FQNNGV. The CDR3 here is CASTLGQFEETQYF. The CDR3 nucleotides read TGTGCCAGCACCTTAGGACAGTTTGAAGAGACCCAGTACTTC. The whole variable domain, filled in from reference TRBV11-2 and TRBJ2-5, reads EAGVAQSPRYKIIEKRQSVAFWCNPISGHATLYWYQQILGQGPKLLIQFQNNGVVDDSQLPKDRFSAERLKGVDSTLKIQPAKLEDSAVYLCASTLGQFEETQYFGPGTRLLVL.

For the CDR3, the DNA is TGTGCCACCCTGGGACAGCTCTACGAGCAGTACTTC. It translates to CATLGQLYEQYF. V is TRBV6-6 and J is TRBJ2-7; 7 bases align to TRBD1. There are 12 residues in the CDR3. The junction had 6 bases not matched to a gene; V was cut back by 10 bases and J by 3 bases. Germline CDR1 is MNHNY and CDR2 is SVGAGI (reference sequence).

This clonotype appeared a few times. V is TRBV6-1 and J is TRBJ2-1, with D possibly TRBD2 on 5 matching bases. CDR1 MNHNS and CDR2 SASEGT come from the germline V gene. CDR3 length equals 15 residues. The V gene lost 1 base and the J gene lost 2 bases, with 9 bases spanning the gap. The CDR3 loop is CASSEGRGTYNEQFF. CDR3 DNA sequence: TGTGCCAGCAGTGAAGGCCGGGGAACCTACAATGAGCAGTTCTTC.

This clonotype was recorded at least ten times. The CDR3 bases are TGTGCCAGCAGTGAAGGACAGGGGGAGGCCTACGAGCAGTACTTC. Translating it yields CASSEGQGEAYEQYF. The chain employs TRBV6-4 and TRBJ2-7, with TRBD1 matching 10 bases. The CDR3 runs 15 residues. The germline CDR1 and CDR2 sequences are MRHNA and SNTAGT. With 3 bases clipped from V and 2 bases from J, the junction kept 4 bases outside the gene matches.

The V gene is TRBV30, the J gene TRBJ2-3, with 10 positions matching TRBD2. The germline CDR1 and CDR2 sequences are GTSNPN and SVGIG (reference sequence). The trim removed 0 bases at V and 2 bases at J, leaving 5 bases unmatched. CDR3 length: 16 amino acids. DNA of the CDR3: TGTGCCTGGAGTGTTTTAGCGGGGGGCCTCACAGATACGCAGTATTTT. Translation: CAWSVLAGGLTDTQYF.

In this sample, this clonotype turned up once. The chain uses TRBV20-1 and TRBJ1-4; the D gene is possibly TRBD1 (5 bases). V lost 2 bases and J lost 7, with 17 bases in between. The CDR3 has 15 amino acids. Germline CDR1 reads DFQATT; CDR2 reads SNEGSKA (reference sequence). Here the CDR3 DNA reads TGCAGTGCTAGACCTCGGGCCGGGGGAAGTGAAAAACTGTTTTTT. Amino acids: CSARPRAGGSEKLFF.

The CDR3: CASSPRLAGVSTYNEQFF. In DNA, the CDR3 is TGTGCCAGCTCACCACGCCTAGCGGGAGTTAGTACCTACAATGAGCAGTTCTTC. The chain couples TRBV18 to TRBJ2-1; 10 bases fit TRBD2. Trimming took 1 base from V and 2 from J; bases not matched to a gene: 8. This CDR3 is 18 amino acids long. Germline-derived CDR1 and CDR2 are KGHSH and LQKENI.

V is TRBV7-6 and J is TRBJ1-4; a weak D match, TRBD1 (5 bases). CDR3 length: 15 residues. Trimming removed 4 bases at V and 8 bases at J, with 17 bases between. Germline CDR1 and CDR2: SGHVS and FNYEAQ. CDR3 in amino acids: CASSSPGIKPEKLFF. CDR3 DNA: TGTGCCAGCAGCTCTCCAGGGATTAAACCGGAAAAACTGTTTTTT.